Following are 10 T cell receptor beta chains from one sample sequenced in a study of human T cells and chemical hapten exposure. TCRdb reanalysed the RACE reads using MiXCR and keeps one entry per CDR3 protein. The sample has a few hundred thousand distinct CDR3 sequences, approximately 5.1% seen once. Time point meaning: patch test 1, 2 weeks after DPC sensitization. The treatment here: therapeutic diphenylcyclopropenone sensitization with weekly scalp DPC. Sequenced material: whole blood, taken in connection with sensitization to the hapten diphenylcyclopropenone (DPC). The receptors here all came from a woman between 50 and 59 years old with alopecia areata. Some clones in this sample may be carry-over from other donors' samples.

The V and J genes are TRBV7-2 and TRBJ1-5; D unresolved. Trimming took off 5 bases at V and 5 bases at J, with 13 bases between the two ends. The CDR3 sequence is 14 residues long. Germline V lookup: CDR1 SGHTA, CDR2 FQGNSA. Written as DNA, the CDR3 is TGTGCCAGCAGCCCCCGAGCCGGGGATCAGCCCCAGCATTTT. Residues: CASSPRAGDQPQHF.

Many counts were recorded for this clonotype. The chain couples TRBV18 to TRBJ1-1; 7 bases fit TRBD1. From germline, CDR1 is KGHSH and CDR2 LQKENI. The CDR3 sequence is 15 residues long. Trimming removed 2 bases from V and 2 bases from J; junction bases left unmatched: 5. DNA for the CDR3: TGTGCCAGCTCACCAACCCGGGACAGCAACACTGAAGCTTTCTTT. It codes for CASSPTRDSNTEAFF.

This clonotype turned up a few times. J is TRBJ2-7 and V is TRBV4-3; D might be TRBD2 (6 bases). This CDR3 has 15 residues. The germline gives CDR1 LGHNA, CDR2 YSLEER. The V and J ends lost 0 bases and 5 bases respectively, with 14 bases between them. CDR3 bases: TGCGCCAGCAGCCAAGATCGCGGGACCCCCCACGAGCAGTACTTC. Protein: CASSQDRGTPHEQYF.

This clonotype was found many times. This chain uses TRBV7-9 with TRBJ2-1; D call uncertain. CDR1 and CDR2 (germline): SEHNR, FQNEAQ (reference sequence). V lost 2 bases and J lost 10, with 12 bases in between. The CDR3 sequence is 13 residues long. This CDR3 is CASSLITHEEQFF. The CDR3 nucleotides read TGTGCCAGCAGCTTAATAACTCATGAGGAGCAGTTCTTC.

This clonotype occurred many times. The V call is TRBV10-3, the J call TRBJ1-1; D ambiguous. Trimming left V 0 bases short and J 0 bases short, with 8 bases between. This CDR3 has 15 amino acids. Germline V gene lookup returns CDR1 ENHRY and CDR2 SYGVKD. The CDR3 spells CAISESEQLNTEAFF. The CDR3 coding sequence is TGTGCCATCAGTGAGTCTGAACAGCTGAACACTGAAGCTTTCTTT.

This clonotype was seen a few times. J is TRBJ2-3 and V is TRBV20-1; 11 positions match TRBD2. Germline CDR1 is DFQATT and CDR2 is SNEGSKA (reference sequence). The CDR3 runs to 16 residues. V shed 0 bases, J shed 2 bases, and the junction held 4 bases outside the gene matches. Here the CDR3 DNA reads TGCAGTGCTAGAGAGGGACTAGCGGAACCCACAGATACGCAGTATTTT. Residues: CSAREGLAEPTDTQYF.

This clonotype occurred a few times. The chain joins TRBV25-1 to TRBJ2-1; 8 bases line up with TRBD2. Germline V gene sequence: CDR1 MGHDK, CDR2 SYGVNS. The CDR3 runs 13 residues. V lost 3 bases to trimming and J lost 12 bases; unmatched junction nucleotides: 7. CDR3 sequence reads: CASSDQGTRGQFF. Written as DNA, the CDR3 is TGTGCCAGCAGTGACCAAGGGACTAGAGGGCAGTTCTTC.

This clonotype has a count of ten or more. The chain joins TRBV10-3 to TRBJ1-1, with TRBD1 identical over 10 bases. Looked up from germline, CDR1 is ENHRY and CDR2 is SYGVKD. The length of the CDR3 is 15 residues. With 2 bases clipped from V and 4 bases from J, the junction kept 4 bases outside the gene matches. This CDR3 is CAISEGDRGSTEAFF. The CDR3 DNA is TGTGCCATCAGTGAGGGGGACAGGGGCTCCACTGAAGCTTTCTTT.

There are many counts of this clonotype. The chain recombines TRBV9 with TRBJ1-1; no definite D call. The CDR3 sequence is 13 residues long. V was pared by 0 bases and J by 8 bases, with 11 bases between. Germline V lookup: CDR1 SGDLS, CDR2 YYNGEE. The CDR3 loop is CASSVGIRTEAFF. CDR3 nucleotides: TGTGCCAGCAGCGTAGGTATCCGGACGGAAGCTTTCTTT.

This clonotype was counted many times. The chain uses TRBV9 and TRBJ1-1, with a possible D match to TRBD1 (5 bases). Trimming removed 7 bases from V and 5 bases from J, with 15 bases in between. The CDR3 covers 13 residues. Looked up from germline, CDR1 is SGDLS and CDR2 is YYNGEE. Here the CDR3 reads CASGGNSGTEAFF. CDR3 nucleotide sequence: TGTGCCAGCGGGGGGAATAGTGGGACTGAAGCTTTCTTT.